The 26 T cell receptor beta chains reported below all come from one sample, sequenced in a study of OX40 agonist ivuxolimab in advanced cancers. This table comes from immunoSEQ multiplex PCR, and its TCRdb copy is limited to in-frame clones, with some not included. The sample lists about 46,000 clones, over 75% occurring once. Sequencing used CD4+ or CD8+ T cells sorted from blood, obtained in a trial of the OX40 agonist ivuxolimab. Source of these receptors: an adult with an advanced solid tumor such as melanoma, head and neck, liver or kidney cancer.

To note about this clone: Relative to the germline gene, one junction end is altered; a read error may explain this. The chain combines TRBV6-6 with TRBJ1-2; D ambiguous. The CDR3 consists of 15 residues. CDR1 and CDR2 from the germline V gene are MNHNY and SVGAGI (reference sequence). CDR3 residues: CASSYSSRVDYGHTF. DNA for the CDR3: TGTGCCAGCAGTTACTCGAGTCGGGTGGATTATGGCCACACCTTC.

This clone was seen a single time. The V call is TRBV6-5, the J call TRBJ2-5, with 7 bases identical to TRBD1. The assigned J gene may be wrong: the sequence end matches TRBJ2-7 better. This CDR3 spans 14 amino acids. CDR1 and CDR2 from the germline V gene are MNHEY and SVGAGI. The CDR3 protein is CASSLDRTANEQYF. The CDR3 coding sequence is TGTGCCAGCAGCCTGGACAGGACCGCTAACGAGCAGTACTTC.

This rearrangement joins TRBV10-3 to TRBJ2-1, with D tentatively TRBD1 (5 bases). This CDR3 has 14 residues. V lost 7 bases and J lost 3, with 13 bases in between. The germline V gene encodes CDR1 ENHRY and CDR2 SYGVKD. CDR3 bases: TGTGCCATCACCGACGACAGAAACTACAATGAGCAGTTCTTC. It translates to CAITDDRNYNEQFF.

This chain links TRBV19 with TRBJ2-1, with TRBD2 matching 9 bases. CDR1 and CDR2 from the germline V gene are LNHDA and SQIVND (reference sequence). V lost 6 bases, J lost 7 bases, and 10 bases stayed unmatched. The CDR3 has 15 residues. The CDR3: CASRFAAGGINEQFF. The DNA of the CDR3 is TGTGCCAGTAGATTTGCGGCGGGAGGGATAAATGAGCAGTTCTTC.

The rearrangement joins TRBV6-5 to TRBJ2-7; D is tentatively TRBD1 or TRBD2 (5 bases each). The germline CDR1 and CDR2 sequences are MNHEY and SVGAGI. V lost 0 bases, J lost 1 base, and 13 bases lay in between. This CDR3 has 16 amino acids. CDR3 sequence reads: CASSYSQGPLSYEQYF. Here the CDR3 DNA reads TGTGCCAGCAGTTACTCTCAGGGACCCCTTTCCTACGAGCAGTACTTC.

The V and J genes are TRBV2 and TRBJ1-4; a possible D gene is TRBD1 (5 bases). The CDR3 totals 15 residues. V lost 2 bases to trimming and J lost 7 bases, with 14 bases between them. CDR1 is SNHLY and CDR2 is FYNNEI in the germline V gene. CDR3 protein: CASSELGGSGEKLFF. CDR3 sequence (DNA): TGTGCCAGCAGTGAACTCGGGGGTTCTGGTGAAAAACTGTTTTTT.

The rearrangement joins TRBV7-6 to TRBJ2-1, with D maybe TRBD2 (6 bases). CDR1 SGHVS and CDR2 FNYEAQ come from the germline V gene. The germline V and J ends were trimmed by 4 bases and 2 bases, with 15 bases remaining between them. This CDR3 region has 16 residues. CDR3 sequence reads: CASSYGAEGTYNEQFF. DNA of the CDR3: TGTGCCAGCAGCTACGGGGCGGAGGGCACCTACAATGAGCAGTTCTTC.

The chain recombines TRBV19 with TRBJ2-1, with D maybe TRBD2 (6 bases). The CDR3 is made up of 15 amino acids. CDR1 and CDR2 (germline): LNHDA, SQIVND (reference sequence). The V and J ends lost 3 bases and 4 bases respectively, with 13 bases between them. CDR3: CASSILAGIYNEQFF. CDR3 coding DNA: TGTGCCAGTAGTATTTTGGCGGGAATATACAATGAGCAGTTCTTC.

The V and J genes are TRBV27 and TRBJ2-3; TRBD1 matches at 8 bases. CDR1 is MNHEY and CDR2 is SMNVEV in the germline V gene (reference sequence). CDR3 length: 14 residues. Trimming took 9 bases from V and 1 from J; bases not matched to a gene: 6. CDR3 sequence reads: CASRAGGGTDTQYF. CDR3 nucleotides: TGTGCCAGTCGAGCAGGGGGCGGCACAGATACGCAGTATTTT.

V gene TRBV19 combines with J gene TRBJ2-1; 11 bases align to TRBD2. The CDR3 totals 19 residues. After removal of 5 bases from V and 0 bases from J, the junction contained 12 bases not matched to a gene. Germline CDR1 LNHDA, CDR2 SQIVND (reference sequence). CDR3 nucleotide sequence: TGTGCCAGTAGTTTCTCGGGGCTAGCGGGGGGCCGCTCCTACAATGAGCAGTTCTTC. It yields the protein CASSFSGLAGGRSYNEQFF.

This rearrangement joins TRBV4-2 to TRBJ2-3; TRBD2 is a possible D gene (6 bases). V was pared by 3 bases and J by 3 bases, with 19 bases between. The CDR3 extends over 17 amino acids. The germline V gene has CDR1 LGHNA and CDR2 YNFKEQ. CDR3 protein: CASSHDSGDLLTDTQYF. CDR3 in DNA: TGTGCCAGCAGCCACGACTCGGGGGATTTGTTGACAGATACGCAGTATTTT.

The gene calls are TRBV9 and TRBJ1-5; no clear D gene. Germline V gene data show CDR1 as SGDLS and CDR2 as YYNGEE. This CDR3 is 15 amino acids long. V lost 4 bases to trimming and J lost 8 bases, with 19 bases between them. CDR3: CASSNTRNAIKPQHF. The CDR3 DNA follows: TGTGCCAGCAGCAACACAAGAAACGCAATAAAGCCCCAGCATTTT.

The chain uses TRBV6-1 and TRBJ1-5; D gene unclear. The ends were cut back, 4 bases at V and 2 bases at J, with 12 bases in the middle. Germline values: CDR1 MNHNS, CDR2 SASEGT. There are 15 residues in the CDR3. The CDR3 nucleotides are TGTGCCAGCAGTGCCGACGGGTGGGGCAATCAGCCCCAGCATTTT. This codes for CASSADGWGNQPQHF.

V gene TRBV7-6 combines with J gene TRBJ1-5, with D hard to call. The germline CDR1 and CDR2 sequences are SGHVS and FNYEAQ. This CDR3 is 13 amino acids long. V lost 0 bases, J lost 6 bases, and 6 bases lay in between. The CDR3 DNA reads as TGTGCCAGCAGCTTAGCGGCGGGTCAGCCCCAGCATTTT. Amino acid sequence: CASSLAAGQPQHF. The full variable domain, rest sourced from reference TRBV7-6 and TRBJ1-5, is GAGVSQSPRYKVTKRGQDVALRCDPISGHVSLYWYRQALGQGPEFLTYFNYEAQQDKSGLPNDRFSAERPEGSISTLTIQRTEQRDSAMYRCASSLAAGQPQHFGDGTRLSIL.

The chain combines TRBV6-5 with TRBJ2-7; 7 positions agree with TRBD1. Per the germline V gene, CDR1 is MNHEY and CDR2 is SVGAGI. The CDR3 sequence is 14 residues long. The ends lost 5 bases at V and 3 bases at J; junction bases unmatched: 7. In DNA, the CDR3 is TGTGCCAGCAGTACGAGGGGGCTGGGCTACGAGCAGTACTTC. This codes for CASSTRGLGYEQYF.

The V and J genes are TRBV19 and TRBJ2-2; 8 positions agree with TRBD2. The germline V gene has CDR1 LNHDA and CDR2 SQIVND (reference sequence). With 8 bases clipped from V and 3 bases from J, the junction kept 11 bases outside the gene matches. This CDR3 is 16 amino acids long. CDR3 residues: CASREASGLHTGELFF. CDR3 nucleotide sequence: TGTGCCAGTCGAGAGGCTAGCGGGTTACACACCGGGGAGCTGTTTTTT.

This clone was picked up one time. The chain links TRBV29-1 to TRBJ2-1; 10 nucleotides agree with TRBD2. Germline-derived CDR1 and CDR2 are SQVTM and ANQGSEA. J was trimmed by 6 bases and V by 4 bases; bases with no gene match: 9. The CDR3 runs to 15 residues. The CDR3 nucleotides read TGCAGCGTTGCCACTAGCGGGACCCTAATCAATGAGCAGTTCTTC. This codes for CSVATSGTLINEQFF.

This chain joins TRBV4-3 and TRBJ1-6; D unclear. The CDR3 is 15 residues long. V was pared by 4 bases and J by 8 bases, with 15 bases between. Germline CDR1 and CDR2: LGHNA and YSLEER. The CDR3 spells CASSLTQLRDSPLHF. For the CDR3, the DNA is TGCGCCAGCAGCCTAACACAGCTTAGGGATTCACCCCTCCACTTT.

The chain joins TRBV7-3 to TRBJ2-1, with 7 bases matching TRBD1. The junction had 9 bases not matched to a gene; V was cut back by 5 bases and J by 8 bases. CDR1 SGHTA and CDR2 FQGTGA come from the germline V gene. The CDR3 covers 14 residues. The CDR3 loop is CASSPTGQRDEQFF. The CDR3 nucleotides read TGTGCCAGCAGCCCCACGGGACAGAGGGATGAGCAGTTCTTC.

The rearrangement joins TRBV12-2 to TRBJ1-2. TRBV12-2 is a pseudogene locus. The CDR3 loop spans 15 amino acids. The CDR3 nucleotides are TGTGCAAGTCGCTTAGTGGGTCGACGGTGCTATGGCTACACCTTC. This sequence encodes CASRLVGRRCYGYTF.

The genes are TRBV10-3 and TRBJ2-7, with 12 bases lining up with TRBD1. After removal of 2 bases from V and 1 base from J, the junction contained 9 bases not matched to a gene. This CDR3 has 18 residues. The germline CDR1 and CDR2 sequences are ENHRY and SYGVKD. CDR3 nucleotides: TGTGCCATCAGTGAGGGGACAGGGGGCGAGAGGGAGTCCTACGAGCAGTACTTC. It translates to CAISEGTGGERESYEQYF.

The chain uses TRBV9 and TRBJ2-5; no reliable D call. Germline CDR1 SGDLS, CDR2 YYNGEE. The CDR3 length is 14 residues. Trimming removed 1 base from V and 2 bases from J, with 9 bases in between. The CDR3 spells CASSVPDGQETQYF. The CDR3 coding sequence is TGTGCCAGCAGCGTACCCGACGGACAAGAGACCCAGTACTTC.

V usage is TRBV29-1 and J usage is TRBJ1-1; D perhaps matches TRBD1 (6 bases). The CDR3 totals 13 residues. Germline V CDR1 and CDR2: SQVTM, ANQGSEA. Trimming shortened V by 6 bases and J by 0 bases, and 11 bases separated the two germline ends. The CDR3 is CSVPGALNTEAFF. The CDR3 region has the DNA TGCAGCGTCCCGGGGGCCTTGAACACTGAAGCTTTCTTT.

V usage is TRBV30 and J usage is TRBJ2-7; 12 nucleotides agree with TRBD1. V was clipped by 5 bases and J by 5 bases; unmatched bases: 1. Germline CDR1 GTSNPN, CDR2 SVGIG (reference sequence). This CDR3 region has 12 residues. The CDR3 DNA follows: TGTGCCTGGGGGACAGGGGGCCACGAGCAGTACTTC. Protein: CAWGTGGHEQYF. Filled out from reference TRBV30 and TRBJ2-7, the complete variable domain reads SQTIHQWPATLVQPVGSPLSLECTVEGTSNPNLYWYRQAAGRGLQLLFYSVGIGQISSEVPQNLSASRPQDRQFILSSKKLLLSDSGFYLCAWGTGGHEQYFGPGTRLTVT.

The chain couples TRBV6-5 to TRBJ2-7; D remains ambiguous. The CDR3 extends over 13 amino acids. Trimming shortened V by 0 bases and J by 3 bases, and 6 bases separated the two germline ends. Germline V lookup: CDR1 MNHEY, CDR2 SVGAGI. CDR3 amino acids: CASSYSASYEQYF. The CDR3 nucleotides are TGTGCCAGCAGTTACTCTGCTAGCTACGAGCAGTACTTC.

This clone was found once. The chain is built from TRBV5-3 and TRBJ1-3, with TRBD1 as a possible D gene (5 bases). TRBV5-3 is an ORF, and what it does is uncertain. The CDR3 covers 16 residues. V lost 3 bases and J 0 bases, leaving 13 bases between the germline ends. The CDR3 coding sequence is TGTGCCAGAAGCTATGACAGCTACTTCTCTGGAAACACCATATATTTT. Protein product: CARSYDSYFSGNTIYF.